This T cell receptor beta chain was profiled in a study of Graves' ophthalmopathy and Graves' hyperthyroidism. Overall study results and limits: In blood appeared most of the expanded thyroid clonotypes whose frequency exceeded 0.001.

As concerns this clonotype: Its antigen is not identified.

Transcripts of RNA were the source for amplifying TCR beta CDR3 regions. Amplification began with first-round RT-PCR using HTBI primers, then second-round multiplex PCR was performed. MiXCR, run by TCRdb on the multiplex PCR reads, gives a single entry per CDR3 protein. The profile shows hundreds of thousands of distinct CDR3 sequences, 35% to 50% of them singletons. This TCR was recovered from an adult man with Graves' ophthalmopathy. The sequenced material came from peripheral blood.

The CDR3: CASSDTGTVLNYGYTF. The CDR3 DNA sequence: TGTGCCAGCAGCGATACCGGGACAGTATTAAACTATGGCTACACCTTC. This chain uses TRBV7-8 with TRBJ1-2; 7 bases map to TRBD1. Unmatched junction bases numbered 11, after V lost 5 bases and J lost 2 bases. Germline CDR1 reads SGHVS; CDR2 reads FQNEAQ. The CDR3 covers 16 residues.